This T cell receptor (beta chain) was profiled in a study of T cells expressing NK-cell markers (dated by TCRdb to the early 2020s). About the study as a whole: In sorted CD3+CD56+NKG2C+, CD3+CD56+NKG2C- and CD3+CD56-NKG2C+ T-cell subsets from about 8 donors, TCR beta-chain repertoires were profiled. Illumina HiSeq 2000/2500, MiSeq or NextSeq was used to sequence libraries as 2 x 150 bp reads. The study sequenced eight donors, all healthy volunteers chosen at random: three men and five women. Among the eight sequenced donors, only one was HCMV-seronegative, while the other seven were HCMV-seropositive. The full study reports these points: For roughly 6 donors, the dominant CD3+CD56+NKG2C+ clonotypes were among the top 10 CD8+ clonotypes and accounted for roughly 1.0-8% of CD8+ T cells. Those dominant clonotypes were again the most abundant among CD3+CD56-NKG2C+ cells in a handful of donors, at roughly 28.3-65%. Whether the expanded NKG2C-expressing T cell clones were specific for HCMV antigens was left unclear.

In the germline V gene, CDR1 corresponds to MNHNS and CDR2 to SASEGT. The CDR3 goes from the cysteine to the phenylalanine over 13 residues. DNA was not recorded. As for this clonotype: The specificity of this receptor is unknown.

To determine HCMV serostatus, a commercial ELISA kit was used to detect HCMV-specific IgG in serum. Peripheral blood mononuclear cells were isolated from blood by Ficoll density gradient centrifugation. Sequencing was carried out with an Illumina HiSeq 2000. TCR beta cDNA libraries were prepared using 5'RACE template switching, which introduced a universal primer site and unique molecular identifiers. Synthesis of cDNA was primed from the TCR beta constant segment and was followed by two consecutive PCR amplification steps. In the source study's methods: Reads were demultiplexed and grouped by UMI with MIGEC, and clonotypes were assembled and quantified with MiTCR. To exclude erroneous sequences, only TCR cDNA sequences supported by at least two reads were retained. The tcR package was used for downstream repertoire analysis, with clonotypes matched between fractions based on CDR3 nucleotide sequence plus V segment. Antigen specificity was annotated against VDJdb with VDJmatch, allowing one amino acid substitution in CDR3. TCRdb reprocessed the reads, so every CDR3 protein sequence counts as one entry and DNA is not shown. V and J calls and clone size were set by TCRdb, not the authors. This sample's clone table shows about 410,000 distinct CDR3 sequences. The ten largest clones take up roughly 10% of the sample.

This TCR came from a woman in her forties or fifties in good health. Donor details come from another sample of the same person, matched by shared clones. The sample was blood T cells: a sorted CD56 or NKG2C T cell subset, CD4+ or CD8+ T cells, or bulk PBMC T cells (not recorded which). The chain couples TRBV6-1 to TRBJ1-6; TCRdb calls TRBD1, which cannot be checked without DNA. The CDR3: CASNRGANSPLHF.